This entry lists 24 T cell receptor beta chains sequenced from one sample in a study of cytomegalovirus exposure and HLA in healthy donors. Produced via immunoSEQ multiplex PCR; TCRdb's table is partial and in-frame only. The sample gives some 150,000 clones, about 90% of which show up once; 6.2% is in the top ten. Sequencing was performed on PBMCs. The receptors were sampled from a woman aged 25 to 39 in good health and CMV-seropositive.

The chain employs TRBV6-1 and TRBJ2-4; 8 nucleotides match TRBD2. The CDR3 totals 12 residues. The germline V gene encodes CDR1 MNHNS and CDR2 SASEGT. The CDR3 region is CTTAGGKNIQYF. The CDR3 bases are TGTACAACGGCGGGGGGCAAAAACATTCAGTACTTC.

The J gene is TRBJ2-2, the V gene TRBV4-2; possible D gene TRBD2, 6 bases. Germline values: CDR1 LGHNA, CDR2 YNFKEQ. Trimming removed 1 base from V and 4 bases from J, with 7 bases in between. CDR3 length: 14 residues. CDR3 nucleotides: TGTGCCAGCAGCCAAGCTAGCGCCACCGGGGAGCTGTTTTTT. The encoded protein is CASSQASATGELFF.

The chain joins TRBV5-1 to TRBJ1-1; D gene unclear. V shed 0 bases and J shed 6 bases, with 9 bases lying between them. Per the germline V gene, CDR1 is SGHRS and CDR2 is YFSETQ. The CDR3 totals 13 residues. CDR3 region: CASSLEREAEAFF. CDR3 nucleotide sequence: TGCGCCAGCAGCTTGGAGAGGGAGGCTGAAGCTTTCTTT.

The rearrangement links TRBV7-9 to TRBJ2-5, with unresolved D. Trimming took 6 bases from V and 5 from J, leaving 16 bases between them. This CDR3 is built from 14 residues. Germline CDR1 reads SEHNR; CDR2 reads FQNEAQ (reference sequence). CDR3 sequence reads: CASSRLNRRETQYF. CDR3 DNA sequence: TGTGCCAGCAGTCGACTCAACCGAAGGGAGACCCAGTACTTC. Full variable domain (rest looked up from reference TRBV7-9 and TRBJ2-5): DTGVSQNPRHKITKRGQNVTFRCDPISEHNRLYWYRQTLGQGPEFLTYFQNEAQLEKSRLLSDRFSAERPKGSFSTLEIQRTEQGDSAMYLCASSRLNRRETQYFGPGTRLLVL.

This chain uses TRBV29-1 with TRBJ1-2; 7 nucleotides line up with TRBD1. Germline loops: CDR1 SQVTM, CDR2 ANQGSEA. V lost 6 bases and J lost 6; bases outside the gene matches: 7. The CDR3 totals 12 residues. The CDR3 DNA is TGCAGCGTACGACAGGGAGTCGATGGCTACACCTTC. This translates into CSVRQGVDGYTF.

Here the CDR3 reads CASSPEHPGQKATPIPYEQYF. CDR3 in DNA: TGTGCCAGCAGCCCAGAGCACCCCGGACAGAAGGCCACTCCTATCCCCTACGAGCAGTACTTC. The chain uses TRBV27 and TRBJ2-7, with D perhaps matching TRBD1 (6 bases). CDR1 and CDR2 (germline): MNHEY, SMNVEV (reference sequence). The CDR3 has 21 residues. The germline V and J ends were trimmed by 6 bases and 2 bases, with 35 bases remaining between them.

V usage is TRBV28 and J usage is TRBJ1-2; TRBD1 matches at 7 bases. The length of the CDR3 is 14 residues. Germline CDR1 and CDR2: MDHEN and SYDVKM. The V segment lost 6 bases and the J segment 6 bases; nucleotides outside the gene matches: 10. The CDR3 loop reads CASRTPEGANGYTF. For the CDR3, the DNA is TGTGCCAGCAGAACCCCGGAGGGGGCGAATGGCTACACCTTC.

The CDR3 spells CASSPFGTGPYEQYF. The CDR3 coding sequence is TGTGCCAGCTCACCTTTTGGGACAGGGCCTTACGAGCAGTACTTC. This chain links TRBV18 with TRBJ2-7, with 9 bases fitting TRBD1. Germline loops: CDR1 KGHSH, CDR2 LQKENI. The CDR3 has 15 amino acids. With V trimmed by 3 bases and J by 4 bases, 7 bases remained unmatched.

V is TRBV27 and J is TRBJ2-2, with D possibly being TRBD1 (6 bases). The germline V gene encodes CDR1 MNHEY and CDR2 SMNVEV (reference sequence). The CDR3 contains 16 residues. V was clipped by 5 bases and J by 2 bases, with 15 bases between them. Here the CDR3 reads CASSIRQDINTGELFF. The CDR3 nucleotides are TGTGCCAGCAGTATCCGACAGGATATTAACACCGGGGAGCTGTTTTTT.

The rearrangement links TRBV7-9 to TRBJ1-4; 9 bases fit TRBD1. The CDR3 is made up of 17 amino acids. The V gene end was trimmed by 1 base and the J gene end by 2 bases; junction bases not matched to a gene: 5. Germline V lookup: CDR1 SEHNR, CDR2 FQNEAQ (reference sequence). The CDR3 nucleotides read TGTGCCAGCAGCTTAGGGACAGGGGAGGGCACTAATGAAAAACTGTTTTTT. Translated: CASSLGTGEGTNEKLFF.

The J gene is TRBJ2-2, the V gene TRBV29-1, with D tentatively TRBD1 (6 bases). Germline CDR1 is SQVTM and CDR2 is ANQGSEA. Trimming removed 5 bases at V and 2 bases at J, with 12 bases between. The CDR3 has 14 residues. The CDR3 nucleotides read TGCAGCGTTTTCCAGGGGATTAACACCGGGGAGCTGTTTTTT. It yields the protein CSVFQGINTGELFF.

The CDR3 loop reads CASSSPGQANYGYTF. CDR3 sequence (DNA): TGTGCCAGCAGTTCCCCGGGACAGGCTAACTATGGCTACACCTTC. V and J are TRBV6-5 and TRBJ1-2; TRBD1 matches 8 bases. CDR1 and CDR2 (germline): MNHEY, SVGAGI. Germline trimming cut 4 bases from V and 0 bases from J; bases unmatched to any gene: 4. The CDR3 length is 15 residues.

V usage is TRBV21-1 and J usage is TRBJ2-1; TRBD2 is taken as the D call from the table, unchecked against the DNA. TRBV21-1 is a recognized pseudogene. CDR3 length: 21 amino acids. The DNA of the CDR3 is TGTGCCAGCAGCAATTACCCTAGGACTAGCGGGAAGACCAGCTCCTACAATGAGCAGTTCTTC. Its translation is CASSNYPRTSGKTSSYNEQFF.

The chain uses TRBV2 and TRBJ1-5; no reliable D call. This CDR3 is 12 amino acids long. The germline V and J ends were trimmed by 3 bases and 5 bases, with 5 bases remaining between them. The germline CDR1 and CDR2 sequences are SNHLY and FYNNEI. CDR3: CASSDRYQPQHF. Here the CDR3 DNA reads TGTGCCAGCAGTGACAGATATCAGCCCCAGCATTTT.

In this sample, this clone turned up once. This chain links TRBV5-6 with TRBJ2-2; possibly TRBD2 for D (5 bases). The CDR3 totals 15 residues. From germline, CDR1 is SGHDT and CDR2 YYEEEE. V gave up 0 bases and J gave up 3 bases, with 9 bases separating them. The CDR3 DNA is TGTGCCAGCAGCTTGGGTGGACTCTACACCGGGGAGCTGTTTTTT. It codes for CASSLGGLYTGELFF.

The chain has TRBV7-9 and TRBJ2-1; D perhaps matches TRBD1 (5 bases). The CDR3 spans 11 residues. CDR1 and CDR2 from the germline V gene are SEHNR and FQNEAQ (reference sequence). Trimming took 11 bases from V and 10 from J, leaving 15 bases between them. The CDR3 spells CAGTRRTEQFF. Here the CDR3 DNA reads TGTGCCGGCACCCGACGGACAGAGCAGTTCTTC.

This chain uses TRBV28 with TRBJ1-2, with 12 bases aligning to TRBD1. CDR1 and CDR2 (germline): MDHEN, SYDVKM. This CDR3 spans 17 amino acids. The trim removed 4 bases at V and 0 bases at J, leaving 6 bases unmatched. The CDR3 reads CASSSGTGGRSNYGYTF. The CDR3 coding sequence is TGTGCCAGCAGTTCGGGGACAGGGGGCCGCTCTAACTATGGCTACACCTTC.

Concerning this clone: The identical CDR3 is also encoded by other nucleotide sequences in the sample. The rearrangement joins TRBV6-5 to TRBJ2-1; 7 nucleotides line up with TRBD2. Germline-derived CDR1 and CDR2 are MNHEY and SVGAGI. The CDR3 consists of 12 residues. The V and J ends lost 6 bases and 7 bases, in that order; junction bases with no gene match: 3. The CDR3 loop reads CASSPGGNEQFF. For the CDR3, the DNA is TGTGCCAGCAGCCCCGGGGGGAATGAGCAGTTCTTC.

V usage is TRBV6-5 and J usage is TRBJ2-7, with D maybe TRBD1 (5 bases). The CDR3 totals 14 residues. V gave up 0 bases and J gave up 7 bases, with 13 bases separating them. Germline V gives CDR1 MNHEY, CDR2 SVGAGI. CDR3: CASSYSLGRQEQYF. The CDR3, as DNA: TGTGCCAGCAGTTACTCGCTGGGGCGACAGGAGCAGTACTTC.

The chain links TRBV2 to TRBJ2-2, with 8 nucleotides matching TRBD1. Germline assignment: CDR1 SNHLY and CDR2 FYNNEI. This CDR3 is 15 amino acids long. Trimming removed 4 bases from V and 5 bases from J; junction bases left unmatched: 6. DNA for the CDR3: TGTGCCAGCAGTGCGACAGGGGTTGTGACCGGGGAGCTGTTTTTT. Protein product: CASSATGVVTGELFF.

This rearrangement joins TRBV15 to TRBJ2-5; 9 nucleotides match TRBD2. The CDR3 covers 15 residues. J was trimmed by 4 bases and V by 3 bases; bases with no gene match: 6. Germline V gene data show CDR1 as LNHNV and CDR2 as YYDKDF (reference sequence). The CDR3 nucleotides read TGTGCCACCAGCAGGATGGCGGGGGGGGGAGAGACCCAGTACTTC. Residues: CATSRMAGGGETQYF.

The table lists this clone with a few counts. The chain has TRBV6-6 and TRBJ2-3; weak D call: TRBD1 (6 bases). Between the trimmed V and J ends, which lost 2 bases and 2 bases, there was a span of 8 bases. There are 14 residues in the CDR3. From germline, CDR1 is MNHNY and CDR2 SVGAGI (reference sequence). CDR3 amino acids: CASSYGQNTDTQYF. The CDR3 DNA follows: TGTGCCAGCAGTTACGGACAGAACACAGATACGCAGTATTTT.

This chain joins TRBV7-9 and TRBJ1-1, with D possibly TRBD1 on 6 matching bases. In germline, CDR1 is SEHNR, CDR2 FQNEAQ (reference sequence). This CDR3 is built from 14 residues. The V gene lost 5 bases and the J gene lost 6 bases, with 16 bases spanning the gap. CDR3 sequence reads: CASSPRTGYAEAFF. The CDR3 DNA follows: TGTGCCAGCAGCCCAAGAACAGGGTACGCTGAAGCTTTCTTT.

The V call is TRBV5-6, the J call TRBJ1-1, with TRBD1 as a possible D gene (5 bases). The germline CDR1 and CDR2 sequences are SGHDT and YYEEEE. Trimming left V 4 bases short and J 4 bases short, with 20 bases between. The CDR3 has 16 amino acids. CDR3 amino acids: CASSPAPRGRSTEAFF. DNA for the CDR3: TGTGCCAGCAGCCCCGCTCCCCGGGGGAGGAGCACTGAAGCTTTCTTT. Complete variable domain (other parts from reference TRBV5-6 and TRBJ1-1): DAGVTQSPTHLIKTRGQQVTLRCSPKSGHDTVSWYQQALGQGPQFIFQYYEEEERQRGNFPDRFSGHQFPNYSSELNVNALLLGDSALYLCASSPAPRGRSTEAFFGQGTRLTVV.